This is a list of T cell receptor beta chains from one sample in a study of cytomegalovirus exposure and HLA in healthy donors. Data came from immunoSEQ multiplex PCR; TCRdb stores just in-frame clones and leaves some out. Of 150,000 to 200,000 clones detected, about 86% appear once; the ten largest clones hold over 2%. Material: PBMCs. Receptor source: a woman under 40 in good health and CMV-seronegative. The CDR3 runs from the conserved cysteine through the conserved F or W. The order of the fields is J gene, clone size, V gene, D gene, CDR3 protein, CDR3 DNA. D genes are given only for firm matches. The size field is filled for only some rows; it gives once, few, many or a size class.

TRBJ2-5,NA,TRBV25-1,TRBD2,CASSEWEGRETQYF,TGTGCCAGCAGTGAATGGGAGGGGAGAGAGACCCAGTACTTC
TRBJ1-3,NA,TRBV2,TRBD1,CASIGTGPGNTIYF,TGTGCCAGCATAGGGACAGGGCCTGGAAACACCATATATTTT
TRBJ1-2,NA,TRBV5-1,NA,CASSPHYPGLNYGYTF,TGCGCCAGCAGCCCCCATTACCCAGGTCTTAACTATGGCTACACCTTC
TRBJ1-1,NA,TRBV5-1,TRBD1,CASSLDRGGGTEAFF,TGCGCCAGCAGCTTAGACAGGGGGGGAGGCACTGAAGCTTTCTTT
TRBJ1-2,NA,TRBV27,TRBD1,CAGSLWGTGGNYGYTF,TGTGCCGGCAGTTTATGGGGAACAGGGGGTAACTATGGCTACACCTTC
TRBJ2-7,NA,TRBV4-1,TRBD1,CASSFGQGAVEQYF,TGCGCCAGCAGCTTTGGACAGGGGGCGGTAGAGCAGTACTTC
TRBJ1-2,few,TRBV15,TRBD1,CATSWDRAAFYGYTF,TGTGCCACCAGCTGGGACAGGGCGGCTTTCTATGGCTACACCTTC
TRBJ2-7,NA,TRBV6-5,NA,CASSYSVWPEYEQYF,TGTGCCAGCAGTTACTCTGTTTGGCCAGAATACGAGCAGTACTTC
TRBJ1-2,NA,TRBV7-6,NA,CASSLGYGEGYTF,TGTGCCAGCAGCTTAGGGTACGGGGAGGGCTACACCTTC
TRBJ2-2,NA,TRBV5-1,TRBD2,CASRWTSGSPNTGELFF,TGCGCCAGCAGGTGGACTAGCGGGTCTCCGAACACCGGGGAGCTGTTTTTT
TRBJ2-1,NA,TRBV5-1,NA,CASLRDSTSGEQFF,TGCGCCAGCCTACGGGACTCAACATCGGGTGAGCAGTTCTTC
TRBJ1-5,NA,TRBV6-5,TRBD1,CASSSRQGDQPQHF,TGTGCCAGCAGTTCCAGACAGGGCGATCAGCCCCAGCATTTT
TRBJ2-1,NA,TRBV5-1,TRBD1,CASSLDRQGEQFF,TGCGCCAGCAGCTTGGACAGACAGGGAGAGCAGTTCTTC
TRBJ2-2,once,TRBV11-2,NA,CASSLAGVLNTGELFF,TGTGCCAGCAGCTTAGCGGGGGTACTTAACACCGGGGAGCTGTTTTTT
TRBJ2-7,NA,TRBV11-3,TRBD2,CASSLGGGEQYF,TGTGCCAGCAGCTTAGGGGGGGGCGAGCAGTACTTC
TRBJ1-1,NA,TRBV19,TRBD1,CASNPTGDMNTEAFF,TGTGCCAGTAACCCGACAGGGGATATGAACACTGAAGCTTTCTTT
TRBJ1-2,NA,TRBV18,NA,CASSPGGSYGYTF,TGTGCCAGCTCACCAGGGGGCTCGTATGGCTACACCTTC
TRBJ2-1,NA,TRBV7-9,NA,CASSLRGSSYNEQFF,TGTGCCAGCAGCTTACGAGGGAGCTCCTACAATGAGCAGTTCTTC
TRBJ2-7,NA,TRBV7-2,TRBD2,CATTRGDRYEQYF,TGTGCCACAACCCGGGGGGATCGCTACGAGCAGTACTTC
TRBJ2-1,NA,TRBV4-2,TRBD2,CASSQNHRLAGNEQFF,TGTGCCAGCAGCCAAAACCACCGACTAGCGGGTAATGAGCAGTTCTTC
TRBJ2-7,NA,TRBV19,TRBD1,CATGLDRGLTYEQYF,TGTGCCACCGGGCTGGACAGGGGATTAACCTACGAGCAGTACTTC